This TCR beta chain was found in a study of CD8 T cells in Susac syndrome (dated by TCRdb to between 2018 and 2021). About the investigation overall: Whether CD8+ T cell activation and differentiation in Susac syndrome was antigen driven was tested using repertoire sequencing. General findings and caveats noted by the study authors: The number of individuals in the TCR sequencing and HLA analysis was recognized as being relatively small.

High-throughput TCR beta sequencing profiled peripheral blood CD8+ and CD4+ T cells from healthy donors, Susac syndrome patients and multiple sclerosis patients. The multiple sclerosis controls were treatment-naive patients whose relapsing-remitting disease, either stable or active, fulfilled the revised McDonald criteria. CD8+ TEMRA cells were enriched by FACS, while bulk CD8+ and CD4+ T cells were purified by magnetic negative isolation. Blood was drawn into EDTA tubes, processed within 24 hours, and PBMCs were isolated by density gradient centrifugation. PBMCs intended for TCR sequencing were cryopreserved in liquid nitrogen and thawed later in a water bath at 37 degrees C. Purity of sorted or isolated CD4+, CD8+ and CD8+ TEMRA cells was at least 90%. There are a few counts of this clonotype. Its antigen is still unknown. The record has no base qualities; no much larger clone is one base away.

RNA was extracted with the RNeasy kit and roughly 0.45 to 1 ug was reverse transcribed using random hexamers. The immunoSEQ multiplex PCR assay, which covers 54 Vbeta and 13 Jbeta segments, was used to amplify TCR beta CDR3 regions. Bias from PCR amplification was corrected by using a synthetic template baseline for primer optimization and for computational correction. The authors processed their data as follows. Reads were assigned to V, D and J genes according to IMGT and analyzed in immunoSEQ Analyzer, with only productive sequences retained. Clonality was calculated as one minus the Shannon entropy normalized by log2 of the number of productive unique sequences. For each patient and control, public and private clones were evaluated within the 100 most prevalent clones. Susac-specific clones were defined as absent from healthy and MS cohorts, roughly 1,100 published viral clones and other ImmuneACCESS disease sequences. Using fastp at Q25 and MiXCR, TCRdb reprocessed the public reads and kept productive beta chains. Every entry covers one CDR3 protein and lists the most common genes and DNA from its rows. The authors' filters were not applied to this entry. For this sample the table gives 150,000 to 200,000 distinct CDR3 sequences, of which approximately 95% were detected only once. The top ten clonotypes cover 0.08% to 0.095% of the sample.

The V and J ends are trimmed by 0 bases and 0 bases, leaving 6 bases between them. CDR1 and CDR2 were assigned from the germline V gene as LGHNA and YSLEER. The CDR3 spans 14 residues, from the cysteine through the phenylalanine. Just CDR3 DNA is preserved here, 42 bases in frame from base 1. The clonotype comes from a human donor with multiple sclerosis. Sequencing was carried out using CD4+ T cells from PBMCs. The sequence is built from TRBV4-3 and TRBJ2-7, with the D gene not confidently named. Read as DNA, the sequence is TGCGCCAGCAGCCAAGATCTCTACTCCTACGAGCAGTACTTC. Translated, this is CASSQDLYSYEQYF.